This TCR beta chain was sequenced for a study of beta chain features in type 1 diabetes. Study information: The study examined about 100 million sorted cells across all samples.

Reverse transcription of all isolated RNA meant that expressed TCRB transcripts were sequenced. TCRdb's copy holds only in-frame clones and misses some; the assay was immunoSEQ multiplex PCR. The sample comprises roughly 450,000 clones, more than 9.5% of which are singletons, and more than 0.045% rests with the top ten. This CDR3 has 19 residues. V dropped 5 bases and J dropped 0 bases, with 20 bases sitting between them. Germline-derived CDR1 and CDR2 are SGHTA and FQGNSA. Material: naive CD4+ T cells from blood. This TCR was recovered from a woman between 18 and 30 years old in good health. The rearrangement uses TRBV7-2 and TRBJ2-6, with D perhaps TRBD2 (5 bases). DNA for the CDR3: TGTGCCAGCAGCGAAACCTTGGAGGTCGTAAGCTCTGGGGCCAACGTCCTGACTTTC. Translating it yields CASSETLEVVSSGANVLTF. The full variable domain, in which reference TRBV7-2 and TRBJ2-6 provide the parts outside the CDR3, is GAGVSQSPSNKVTEKGKDVELRCDPISGHTALYWYRQSLGQGLEFLIYFQGNSAPDKSGLPSDRFSAERTGGSVSTLTIQRTQQEDSAVYLCASSETLEVVSSGANVLTFGAGSRLTVL.